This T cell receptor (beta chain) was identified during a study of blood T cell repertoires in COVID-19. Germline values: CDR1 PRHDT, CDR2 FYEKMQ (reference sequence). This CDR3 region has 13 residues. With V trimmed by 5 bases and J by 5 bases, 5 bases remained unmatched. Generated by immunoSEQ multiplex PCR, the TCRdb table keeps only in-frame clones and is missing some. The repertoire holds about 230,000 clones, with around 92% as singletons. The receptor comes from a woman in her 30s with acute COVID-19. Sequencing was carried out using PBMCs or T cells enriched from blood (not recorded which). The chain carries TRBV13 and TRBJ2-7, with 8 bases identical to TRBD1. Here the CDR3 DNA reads TGTGCCAGCAGCCCTGGACAGGGAGACGAGCAGTACTTC. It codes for CASSPGQGDEQYF.